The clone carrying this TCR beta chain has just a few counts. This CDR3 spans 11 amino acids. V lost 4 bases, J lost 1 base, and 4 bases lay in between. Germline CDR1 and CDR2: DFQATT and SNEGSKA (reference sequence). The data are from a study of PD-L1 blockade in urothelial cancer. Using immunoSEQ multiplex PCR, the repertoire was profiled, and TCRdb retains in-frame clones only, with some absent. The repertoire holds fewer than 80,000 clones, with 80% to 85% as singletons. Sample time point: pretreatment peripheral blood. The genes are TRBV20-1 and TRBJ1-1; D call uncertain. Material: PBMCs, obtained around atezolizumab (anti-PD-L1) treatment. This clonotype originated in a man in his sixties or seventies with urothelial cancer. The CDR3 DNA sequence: TGCAGTGCTACAGGGAACACTGAAGCTTTCTTT. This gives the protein CSATGNTEAFF.